The present T cell receptor beta chain was sequenced within a study of T cell responses to AZD1222 COVID-19 vaccine. General study findings and limits: Receipt of two AZD1222 doses was followed by a rise in Spike-specific TCR breadth and depth. There were vaccine-associated CD4 TCRs across spike, dominant at 160-218 and 743-854. Sampling captured repertoires only after the peak T cell response.

Germline assignment: CDR1 MDHEN and CDR2 SYDVKM. This CDR3 region has 18 residues. V shed 5 bases and J 1 base; nucleotides not matched to a gene: 6. Regarding this clone: Its specificity is not known.

Sequencing used immunoSEQ multiplex PCR; TCRdb keeps in-frame clones, though not all of them. Of 85,000 to 120,000 clones in the sample, around 87% were seen once. This sequence joins TRBV28 and TRBJ1-6, with TRBD1 matching 12 bases. Here the sequenced sample was peripheral blood, taken on day 0 of AZD1222 vaccination. The sequence was collected from an adult in good health. This chain's CDR3 is CASSTGTGGMSYNSPLHF. The CDR3 region has the DNA TGTGCCAGCAGTACCGGGACAGGGGGCATGTCCTATAATTCACCCCTCCACTTT.